The sequence of this T cell receptor (beta chain) was determined in a study of cytomegalovirus exposure and HLA in healthy donors. Study at large: The 120 or so validation repertoires, a later analysis reported, used the same platform as the approximately 650 first-cohort repertoires. Overall study findings and caveats: The CMV antigen specificity of a few CMV-associated chains was confirmed through in vitro analysis. Usually a TCR sequence was rare, but some public TCRs were found in many donors. The study labeled fewer than 200 TCR beta chains cytomegalovirus-associated.

Concerning this clone itself: The antigen remains unidentified.

CDR1 SGHVS and CDR2 FQNEAQ come from the germline V gene. The V gene end was trimmed by 5 bases and the J gene end by 0 bases; junction bases not matched to a gene: 4. The CDR3 is 14 residues long. Using immunoSEQ multiplex PCR, the repertoire was profiled, and TCRdb retains in-frame clones only, with some absent. This table holds roughly 180,000 clones, approximately 84% found once. The V call is TRBV7-8, the J call TRBJ2-7; the match to TRBD2 covers 7 bases. The sequence was collected from a man younger than 30 in good health and CMV-seropositive. The sequenced sample consisted of PBMCs. The CDR3 DNA reads as TGTGCCAGCAGCCAGCGGGACTCCTCCTACGAGCAGTACTTC. It translates to CASSQRDSSYEQYF.